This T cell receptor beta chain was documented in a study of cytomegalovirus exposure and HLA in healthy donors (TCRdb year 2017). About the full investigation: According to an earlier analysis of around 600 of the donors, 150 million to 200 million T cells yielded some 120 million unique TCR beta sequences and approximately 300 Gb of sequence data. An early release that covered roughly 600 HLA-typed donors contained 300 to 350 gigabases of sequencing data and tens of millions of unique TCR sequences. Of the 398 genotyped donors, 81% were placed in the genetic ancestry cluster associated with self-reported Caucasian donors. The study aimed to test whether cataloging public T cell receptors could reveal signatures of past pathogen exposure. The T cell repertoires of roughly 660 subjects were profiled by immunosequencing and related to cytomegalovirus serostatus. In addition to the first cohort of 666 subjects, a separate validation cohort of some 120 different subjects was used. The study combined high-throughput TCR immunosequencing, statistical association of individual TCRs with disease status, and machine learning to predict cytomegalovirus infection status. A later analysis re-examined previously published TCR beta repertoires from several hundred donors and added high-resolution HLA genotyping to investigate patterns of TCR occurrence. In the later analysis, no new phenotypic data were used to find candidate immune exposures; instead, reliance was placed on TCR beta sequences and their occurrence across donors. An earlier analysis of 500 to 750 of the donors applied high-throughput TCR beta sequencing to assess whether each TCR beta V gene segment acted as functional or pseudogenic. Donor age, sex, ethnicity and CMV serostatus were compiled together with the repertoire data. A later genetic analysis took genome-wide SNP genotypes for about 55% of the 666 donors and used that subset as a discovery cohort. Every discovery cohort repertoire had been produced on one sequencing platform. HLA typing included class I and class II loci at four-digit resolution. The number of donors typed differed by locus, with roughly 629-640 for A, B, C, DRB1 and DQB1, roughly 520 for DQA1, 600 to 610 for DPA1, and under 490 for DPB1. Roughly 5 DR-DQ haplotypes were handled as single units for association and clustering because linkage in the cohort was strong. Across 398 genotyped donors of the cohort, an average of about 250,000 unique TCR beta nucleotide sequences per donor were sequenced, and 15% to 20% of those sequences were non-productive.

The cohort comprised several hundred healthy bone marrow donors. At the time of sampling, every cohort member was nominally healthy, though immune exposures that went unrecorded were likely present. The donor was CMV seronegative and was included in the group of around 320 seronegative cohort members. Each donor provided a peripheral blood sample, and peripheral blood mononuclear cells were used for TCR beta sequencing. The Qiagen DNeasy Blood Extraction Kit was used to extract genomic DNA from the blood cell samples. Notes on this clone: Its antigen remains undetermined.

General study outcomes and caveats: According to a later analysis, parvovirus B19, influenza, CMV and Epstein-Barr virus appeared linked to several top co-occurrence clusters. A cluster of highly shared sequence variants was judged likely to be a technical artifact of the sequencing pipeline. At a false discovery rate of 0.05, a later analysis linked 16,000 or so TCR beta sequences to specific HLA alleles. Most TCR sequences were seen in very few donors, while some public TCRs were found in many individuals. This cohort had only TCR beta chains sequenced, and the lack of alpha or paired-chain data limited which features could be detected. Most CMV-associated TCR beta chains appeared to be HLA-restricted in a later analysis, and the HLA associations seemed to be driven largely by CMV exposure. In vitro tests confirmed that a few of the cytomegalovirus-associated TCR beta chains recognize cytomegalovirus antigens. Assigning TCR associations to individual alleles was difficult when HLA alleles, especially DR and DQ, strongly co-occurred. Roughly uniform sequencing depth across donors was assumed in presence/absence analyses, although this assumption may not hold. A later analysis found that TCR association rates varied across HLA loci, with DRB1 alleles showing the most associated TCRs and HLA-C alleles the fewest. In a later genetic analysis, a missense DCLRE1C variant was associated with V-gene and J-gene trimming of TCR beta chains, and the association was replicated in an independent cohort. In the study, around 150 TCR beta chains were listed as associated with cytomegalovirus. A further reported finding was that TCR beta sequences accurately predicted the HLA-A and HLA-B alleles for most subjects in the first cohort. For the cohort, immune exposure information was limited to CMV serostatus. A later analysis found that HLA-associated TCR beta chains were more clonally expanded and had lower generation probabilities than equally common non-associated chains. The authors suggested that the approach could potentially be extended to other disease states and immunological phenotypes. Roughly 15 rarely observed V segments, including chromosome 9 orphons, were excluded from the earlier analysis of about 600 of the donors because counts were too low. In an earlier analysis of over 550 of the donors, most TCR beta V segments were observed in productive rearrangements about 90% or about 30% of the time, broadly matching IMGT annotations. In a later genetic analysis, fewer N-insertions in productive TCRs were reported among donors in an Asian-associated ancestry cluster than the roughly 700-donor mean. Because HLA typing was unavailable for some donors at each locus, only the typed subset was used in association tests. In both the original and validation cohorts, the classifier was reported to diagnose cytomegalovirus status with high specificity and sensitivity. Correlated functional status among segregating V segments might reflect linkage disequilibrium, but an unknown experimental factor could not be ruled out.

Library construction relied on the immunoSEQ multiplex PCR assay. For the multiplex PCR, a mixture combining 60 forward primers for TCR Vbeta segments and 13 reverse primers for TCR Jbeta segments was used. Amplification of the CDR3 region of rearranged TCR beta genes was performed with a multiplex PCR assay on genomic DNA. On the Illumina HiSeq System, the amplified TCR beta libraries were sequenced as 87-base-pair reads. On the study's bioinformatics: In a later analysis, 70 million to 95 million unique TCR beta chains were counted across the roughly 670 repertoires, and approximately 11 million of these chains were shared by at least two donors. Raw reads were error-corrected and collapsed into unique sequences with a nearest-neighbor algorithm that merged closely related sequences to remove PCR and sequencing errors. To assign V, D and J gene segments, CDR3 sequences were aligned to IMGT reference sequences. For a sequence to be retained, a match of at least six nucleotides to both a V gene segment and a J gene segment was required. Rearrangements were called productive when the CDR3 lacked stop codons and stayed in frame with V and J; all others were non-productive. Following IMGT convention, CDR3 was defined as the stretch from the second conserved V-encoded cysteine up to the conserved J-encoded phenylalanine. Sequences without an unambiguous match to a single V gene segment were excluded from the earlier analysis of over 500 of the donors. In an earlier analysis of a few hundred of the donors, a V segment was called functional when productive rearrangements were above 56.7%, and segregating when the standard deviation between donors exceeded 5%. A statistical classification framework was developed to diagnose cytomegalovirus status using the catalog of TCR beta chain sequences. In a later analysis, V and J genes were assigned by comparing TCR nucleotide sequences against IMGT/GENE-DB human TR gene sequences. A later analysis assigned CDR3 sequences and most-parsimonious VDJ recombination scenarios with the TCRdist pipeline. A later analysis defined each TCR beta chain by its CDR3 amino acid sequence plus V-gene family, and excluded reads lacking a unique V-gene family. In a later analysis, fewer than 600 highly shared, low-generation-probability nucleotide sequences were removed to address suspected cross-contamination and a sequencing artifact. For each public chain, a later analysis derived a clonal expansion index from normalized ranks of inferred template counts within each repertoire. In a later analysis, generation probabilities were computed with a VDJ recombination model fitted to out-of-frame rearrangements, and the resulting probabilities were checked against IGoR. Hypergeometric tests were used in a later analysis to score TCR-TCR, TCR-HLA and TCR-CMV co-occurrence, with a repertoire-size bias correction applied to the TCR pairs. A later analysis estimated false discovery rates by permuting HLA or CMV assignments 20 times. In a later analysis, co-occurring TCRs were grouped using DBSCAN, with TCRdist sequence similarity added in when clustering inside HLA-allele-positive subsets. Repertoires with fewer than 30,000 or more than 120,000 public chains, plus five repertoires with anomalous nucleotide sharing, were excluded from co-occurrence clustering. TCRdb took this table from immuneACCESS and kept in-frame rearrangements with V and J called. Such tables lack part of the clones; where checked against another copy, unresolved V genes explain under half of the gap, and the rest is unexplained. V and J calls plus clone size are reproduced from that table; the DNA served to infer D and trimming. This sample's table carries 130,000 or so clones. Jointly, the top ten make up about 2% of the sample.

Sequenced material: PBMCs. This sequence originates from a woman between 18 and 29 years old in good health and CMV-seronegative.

CDR3 protein: CASTGTSGSTDTQYF. The bases are TGTGCCAGCACCGGGACTAGCGGGAGCACAGATACGCAGTATTTT. The sequence joins TRBV25-1 to TRBJ2-3, and 12 junction bases match TRBD2. Via the germline V gene, CDR1 is MGHDK and CDR2 SYGVNS. Here V drops 7 bases and J drops 0 bases, and the junction holds 2 bases not matched to any gene. Including the terminal cysteine and phenylalanine, the CDR3 comprises 15 residues. Only CDR3 DNA remains: 45 bases, in frame from the first base.